This note documents a single T cell receptor (beta chain) sequence. The method was immunoSEQ multiplex PCR; TCRdb's version includes in-frame clones alone and lacks a portion of them. Here the sample spans tens of thousands of clones, 96% being singletons. These data belong to a study of T cell changes during pregnancy in multiple sclerosis. The sample consisted of CD8+ T cells from peripheral blood mononuclear cells, taken after pregnancy. The sequence came from a female donor with multiple sclerosis, enrolled in a pregnancy study.

The CDR3 DNA reads TGTGCCAGTAGTATGGGGACAGGGCCCGGGGAGCTGTTTTTT. It codes for CASSMGTGPGELFF. The rearrangement links TRBV19 to TRBJ2-2; 9 bases match TRBD1. The J segment lost 6 bases and the V segment lost 3 bases, leaving 2 bases of the junction unmatched. CDR3 size: 14 residues. CDR1 and CDR2 from the germline V gene are LNHDA and SQIVND (reference sequence). Filled out from reference TRBV19 and TRBJ2-2, the complete variable domain reads DGGITQSPKYLFRKEGQNVTLSCEQNLNHDAMYWYRQDPGQGLRLIYYSQIVNDFQKGDIAEGYSVSREKKESFPLTVTSAQKNPTAFYLCASSMGTGPGELFFGEGSRLTVL.